This TCR beta chain was found in a study of shared clonotypes between healthy human individuals (dated by TCRdb to the early 2020s). Concerning the study at large: A few men and a couple of women, aged 18 to 49 years, made up the cohort. Different laboratories and diverse techniques were used to prepare libraries and sequence TCR repertoires, to increase sequencing depth and limit assay-specific biases. For each donor, CD4 naive and CD4 memory were each run on three plates, CD8 naive on two plates, and CD8 memory on one plate. The study deeply sequenced blood TCR repertoires of about 5 healthy adults to estimate repertoire size and the extent of clonotype sharing between individuals. Each donor's leukapheresis produced roughly between roughly 0.85 and 10 billion PBMCs.

CDR1 MNHEY and CDR2 SMNVEV were looked up in the germline V gene (reference sequence). From the cysteine through the phenylalanine, the CDR3 covers 14 amino acids. Just the 42-base CDR3 DNA is kept, in frame starting at base 1. Here V drops 0 bases and J drops 3 bases, and the junction holds 2 bases not matched to any gene. CD8 naive samples were CD45RO-negative cells positively selected for CCR7, giving a CD45RA+CCR7+ population that excluded TemRA cells. Donors were healthy HIV-negative adults with no recently reported acute infections or vaccinations. Every donor was a Caucasian adult residing in Nashville, Tennessee, USA. Blood was obtained by leukapheresis, after which PBMCs were separated by Ficoll-Histopaque density gradient centrifugation and cryopreserved in liquid nitrogen vapor phase. Analytical flow cytometry was used to check the purity and quantity of each magnetically sorted T cell population. From each sorted fraction, genomic DNA was isolated and quantified by UV absorbance on a Nanodrop 2000c.

Using the deep immunoSEQ assay, multiplex PCR amplified TCR CDR3 regions from genomic DNA. Extracted genomic DNA from each cell subset was distributed evenly across all wells of several immunoSEQ 96-well plates, and each plate was treated as a replicate. For sorted subsets, roughly 190 ng of genomic DNA, equivalent to some 30,000 T cell genomes, went into each replicate PCR. Purified libraries were quantified with a Qubit 3.0 fluorometer, sized on a Bioanalyzer 2100, and re-quantified with the KAPA Library Quantification kit. Each immunoSEQ 96-well plate was sequenced on its own single-read 150-cycle Illumina NextSeq 550 flow cell. The original methods were these. Because only junctional sequences without quality scores were contained in the immunoSEQ output, filtering matching that applied to full-length reads could not be performed. To assign V/J genes and CDR3, sequences were annotated using PyIR, a Python wrapper for IgBLAST v1.9, with IMGT germline references. Reads were filtered out if the reads had weak V/J assignments (E-value above 1e-6), no CDR3, stop codons, out-of-frame junctions, or ambiguous translated residues. A V3J clonotype was defined by an identical inferred V gene, J gene, and CDR3 amino acid sequence. Percentage overlap between repertoires was computed as shared unique clonotypes divided by the size of the smaller repertoire. Three approaches were used to assess repertoire richness: RTK rarefaction, the Chao1 estimator, and Recon v2.1 estimates of unobserved clonotypes. Generation probabilities for all TCRbeta clonotypes obtained by the gDNA method from a handful of donors were computed using OLGA. TCRdb carries this immuneACCESS record with in-frame sequences only. Its versions omit some clonotypes, under half of them owing to an unresolved V gene in the studies checked, with the rest unexplained. That table supplies the V and J calls and clone size; D and trimming were determined from the DNA. This sample holds 600,000 or so clones; 98% were observed only once. 0.3% of the sample is taken by the ten largest.

About this clone: There is no known antigen for this receptor. No base quality values were provided; no much bigger clone lies one nucleotide off. The identical CDR3 is also encoded by other nucleotide sequences in the sample.

Results the study describes overall, beyond this receptor: Sampling was restricted to blood, and TCR repertoires in tissue are likely to differ from TCR repertoires in blood. The genetic and exposure-history diversity represented was limited by the small number of donors. Naive subsets generally had larger estimated clonotype richness than memory subsets. Compared with non-shared clonotypes, clonotypes shared by all four sorted-subset donors had higher generation probabilities. Even with the large sequencing depth, rarefaction of the sorted-subset datasets indicated that sequencing was incomplete. Pairwise subsampling led to the expectation that sequencing depth would affect the degree of clonotype sharing among donors. When four donors were compared, the shared fraction of clonotypes was about 5.2% for naive CD4, around 4% for naive CD8, 2% to 2.5% for memory CD4, and 0.35% to 0.4% for memory CD8.

Recombination joined TRBV27 with TRBJ2-7, with TRBD1 matching 7 junction bases. The sequence came from a man aged 25-45 years in good health. Sequenced input: naive CD8+ T cells sorted from blood. The sample's cell subset or site label is to be understood as: CD45RA+CCR7+. CDR3 loop: CASSLSAGGYEQYF. In nucleotide form, the sequence is TGTGCCAGCAGTTTATCGGCAGGGGGCTACGAGCAGTACTTC.